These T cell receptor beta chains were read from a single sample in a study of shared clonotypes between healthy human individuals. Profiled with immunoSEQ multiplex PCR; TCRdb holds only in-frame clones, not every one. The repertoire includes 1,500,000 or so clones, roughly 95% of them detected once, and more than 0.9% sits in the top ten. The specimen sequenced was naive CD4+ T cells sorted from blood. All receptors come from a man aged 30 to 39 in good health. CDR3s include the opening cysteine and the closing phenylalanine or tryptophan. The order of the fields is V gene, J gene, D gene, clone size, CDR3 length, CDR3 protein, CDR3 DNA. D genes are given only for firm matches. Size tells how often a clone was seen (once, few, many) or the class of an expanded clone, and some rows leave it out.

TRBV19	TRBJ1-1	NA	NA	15	CASTPLQGTNTEAFF	TGTGCCAGTACCCCTCTGCAGGGGACGAACACTGAAGCTTTCTTT
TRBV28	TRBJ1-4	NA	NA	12	CASRSLAEKLFF	TGTGCCAGCAGGAGTCTGGCCGAAAAACTGTTTTTT
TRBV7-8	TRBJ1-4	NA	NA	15	CASSLVGYGGEKLFF	TGTGCCAGCAGCTTAGTAGGGTATGGTGGTGAAAAACTGTTTTTT
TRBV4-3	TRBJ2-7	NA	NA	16	CASSQDLTGTTYEQYF	TGCGCCAGCAGCCAAGACCTCACGGGGACCACCTACGAGCAGTACTTC
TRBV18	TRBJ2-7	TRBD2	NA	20	CASSPQPSGLAGGPSSEQYF	TGTGCCAGCTCACCACAACCGTCGGGACTAGCGGGAGGGCCCTCAAGCGAGCAGTACTTC
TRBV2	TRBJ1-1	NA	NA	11	CASSDDGRAFF	TGTGCCAGCAGTGACGACGGTCGAGCTTTCTTT
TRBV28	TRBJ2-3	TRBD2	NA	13	CASSRSGSNTQYF	TGTGCCAGCAGTCGCAGCGGGAGCAATACGCAGTATTTT
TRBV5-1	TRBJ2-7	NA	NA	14	CASSMGRRSYEQYF	TGCGCCAGCAGTATGGGCCGGAGGTCCTACGAGCAGTACTTC
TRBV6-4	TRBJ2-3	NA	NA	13	CASRGGLADTQYF	TGTGCCAGCAGGGGGGGGCTGGCAGATACGCAGTATTTT
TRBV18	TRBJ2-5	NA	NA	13	CASSLAHLGAQYF	TGTGCCAGCTCACTAGCCCATTTGGGTGCCCAGTACTTC
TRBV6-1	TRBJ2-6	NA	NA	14	CATSPSSGANVLTF	TGTGCCACCTCTCCTAGCTCTGGGGCCAACGTCCTGACTTTC
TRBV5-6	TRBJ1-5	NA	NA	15	CASSLLQGENQPQHF	TGTGCCAGCAGTCTGCTACAGGGTGAGAATCAGCCCCAGCATTTT
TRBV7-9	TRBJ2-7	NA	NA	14	CASSLAGGSGEQYF	TGTGCCAGCAGCTTAGCTGGGGGTTCCGGCGAGCAGTACTTC
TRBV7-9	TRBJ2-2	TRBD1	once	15	CASSLGTGSTGELFF	TGTGCCAGCAGCTTAGGGACAGGGAGCACCGGGGAGCTGTTTTTT
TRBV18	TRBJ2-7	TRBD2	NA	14	CASSHGEGSYEQYF	TGTGCCAGCTCACATGGGGAGGGGTCCTACGAGCAGTACTTC
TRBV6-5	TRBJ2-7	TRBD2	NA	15	CASSWRGLADYEQYF	TGTGCCAGCAGTTGGAGAGGACTAGCGGACTACGAGCAGTACTTC
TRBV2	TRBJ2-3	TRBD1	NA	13	CAGGTGGTDTQYF	TGTGCCGGTGGGACAGGCGGCACAGATACGCAGTATTTT
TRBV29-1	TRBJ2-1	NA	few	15	CSVLPRLVSYNEQFF	TGCAGCGTTCTACCTAGACTAGTCTCCTACAATGAGCAGTTCTTC
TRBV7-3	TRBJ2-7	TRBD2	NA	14	CASSLGLAGDEQYF	TGTGCCAGCAGCTTGGGACTAGCGGGAGACGAGCAGTACTTC
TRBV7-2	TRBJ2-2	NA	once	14	CASSLIRNTGELFF	TGTGCCAGCAGCTTAATTCGGAACACCGGGGAGCTGTTTTTT
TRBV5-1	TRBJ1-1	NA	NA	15	CASTRGAGLNTEAFF	TGCGCCAGCACCCGGGGCGCTGGCTTGAACACTGAAGCTTTCTTT
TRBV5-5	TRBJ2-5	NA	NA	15	CASSLPSGSLETQYF	TGTGCCAGCAGCTTACCCAGCGGCAGTCTGGAGACCCAGTACTTC
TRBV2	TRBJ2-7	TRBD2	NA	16	CASLFRAVTSGNEQYF	TGTGCCAGCCTTTTTCGAGCAGTGACTAGCGGGAACGAGCAGTACTTC
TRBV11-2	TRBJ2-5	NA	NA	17	CASSPGARGGNWETQYF	TGTGCCAGCAGCCCGGGAGCGAGGGGAGGAAATTGGGAGACCCAGTACTTC
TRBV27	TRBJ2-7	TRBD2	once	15	CASSPQAGGPYEQYF	TGTGCCAGCAGTCCCCAAGCGGGAGGGCCTTACGAGCAGTACTTC
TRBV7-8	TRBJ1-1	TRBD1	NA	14	CASTLQGYNTEAFF	TGTGCCAGCACCTTACAGGGGTACAACACTGAAGCTTTCTTT
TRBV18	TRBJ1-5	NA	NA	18	CASSPGTETPFSNQPQHF	TGTGCCAGCTCACCCGGGACTGAAACCCCTTTTAGCAATCAGCCCCAGCATTTT
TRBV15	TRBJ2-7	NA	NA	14	CATSSRNTGPEQYF	TGTGCCACCAGCAGTCGGAATACAGGGCCCGAGCAGTACTTC
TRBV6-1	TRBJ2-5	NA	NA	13	CASSAGFSETQYF	TGTGCCAGCAGTGCTGGTTTTTCAGAGACCCAGTACTTC
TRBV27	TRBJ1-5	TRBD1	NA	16	CASSHSRDRGIQPQHF	TGTGCCAGCAGTCACAGCCGGGACAGGGGCATTCAGCCCCAGCATTTT
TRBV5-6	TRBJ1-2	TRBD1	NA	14	CASSLRGTGIGYTF	TGTGCCAGCAGCTTGCGTGGGACAGGGATTGGCTACACCTTC
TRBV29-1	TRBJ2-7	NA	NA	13	CSVGAPGSYEQYF	TGCAGCGTTGGGGCCCCAGGCTCCTACGAGCAGTACTTC
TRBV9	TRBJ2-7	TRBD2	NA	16	CASSPGTSGIYYEQYF	TGTGCCAGCAGCCCAGGGACTAGCGGAATATACTACGAGCAGTACTTC
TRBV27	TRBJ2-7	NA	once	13	CASSFIRGGEQYF	TGTGCCAGCAGTTTTATTAGAGGCGGTGAGCAGTACTTC
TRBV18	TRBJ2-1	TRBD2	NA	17	CASSLGTSGAGYNEQFF	TGTGCCAGCTCACTGGGGACTAGCGGCGCTGGGTACAATGAGCAGTTCTTC
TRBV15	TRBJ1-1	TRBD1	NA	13	CATSLQGYTEAFF	TGTGCCACCAGCTTACAGGGGTACACTGAAGCTTTCTTT
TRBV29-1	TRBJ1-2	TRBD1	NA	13	CSVFDRGVGGYTF	TGCAGCGTTTTCGACAGGGGAGTTGGTGGCTACACCTTC
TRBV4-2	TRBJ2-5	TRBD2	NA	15	CASSRIAGTQETQYF	TGTGCCAGCAGCCGTATAGCGGGGACCCAAGAGACCCAGTACTTC
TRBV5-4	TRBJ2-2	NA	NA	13	CASSRRDPGELFF	TGTGCCAGCAGCCGTCGGGACCCCGGGGAGCTGTTTTTT
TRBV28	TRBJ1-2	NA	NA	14	CASSLITGSYGYTF	TGTGCCAGCAGTTTGATAACAGGGAGCTATGGCTACACCTTC
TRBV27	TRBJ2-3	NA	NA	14	CASSLGQTTDTQYF	TGTGCCAGCAGTTTGGGGCAGACCACAGATACGCAGTATTTT
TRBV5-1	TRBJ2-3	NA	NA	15	CASSLDPRATDTQYF	TGCGCCAGCAGCTTGGATCCCAGGGCCACAGATACGCAGTATTTT
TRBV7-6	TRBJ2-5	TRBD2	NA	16	CASSLPGLAGGETQYF	TGTGCCAGCAGCTTACCGGGACTAGCGGGAGGCGAGACCCAGTACTTC
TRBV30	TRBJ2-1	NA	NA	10	CAWGAYEQFF	TGTGCCTGGGGGGCCTATGAGCAGTTCTTC
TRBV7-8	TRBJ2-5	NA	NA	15	CASSLAARGRETQYF	TGTGCCAGCAGCTTAGCCGCCAGGGGGAGGGAGACCCAGTACTTC
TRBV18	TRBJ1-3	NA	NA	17	CASSPAVGGSSGNTIYF	TGTGCCAGCTCACCGGCGGTTGGGGGAAGCTCTGGAAACACCATATATTTT